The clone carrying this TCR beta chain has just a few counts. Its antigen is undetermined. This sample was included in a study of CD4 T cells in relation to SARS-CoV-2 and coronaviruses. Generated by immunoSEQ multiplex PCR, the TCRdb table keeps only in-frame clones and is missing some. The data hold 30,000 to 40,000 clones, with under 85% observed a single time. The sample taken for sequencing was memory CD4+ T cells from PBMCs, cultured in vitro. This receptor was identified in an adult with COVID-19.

CDR3 amino acids: CASSYDRGNQPQHF. CDR3 nucleotides: TGTGCCAGCTCGTACGACAGGGGCAATCAGCCCCAGCATTTT. The chain couples TRBV18 to TRBJ1-5, with 7 bases aligning to TRBD1. V lost 6 bases to trimming and J lost 2 bases; unmatched junction nucleotides: 4. Germline lookup yields CDR1 KGHSH and CDR2 LQKENI. The CDR3 has 14 residues. The full variable domain, rest sourced from reference TRBV18 and TRBJ1-5, is NAGVMQNPRHLVRRRGQEARLRCSPMKGHSHVYWYRQLPEEGLKFMVYLQKENIIDESGMPKERFSAEFPKEGPSILRIQQVVRGDSAAYFCASSYDRGNQPQHFGDGTRLSIL.